The 13 T cell receptor beta chains below were found in one sample sequenced in a study of blood T cell repertoires in COVID-19 (TCRdb year 2020). Library creation used the immunoSEQ multiplex PCR assay. TCRdb holds this immuneACCESS table with in-frame rearrangements only. Some clones are missing; in checked studies, unresolved V genes explain under half, and the rest has no known cause. Counted in this sample were 150,000 to 250,000 clones; roughly 80% of them appeared once. The top ten hold around 5.9% of the sample. Sequenced: peripheral blood. The source is a woman in her 40s with COVID-19, enrolled during active disease.

This clone was detected many times. This CDR3 reads CASSHSRALTF. The CDR3 nucleotides read TGTGCCAGCAGCCATAGCAGGGCGCTCACCTTC. The chain is built from TRBV3-1 (or the pseudogene TRBV3-2) and TRBJ1-2; weak D call: TRBD1 (5 bases). V lost 3 bases to trimming and J lost 13 bases, with 12 bases between them. The CDR3 extends over 11 amino acids. Germline-derived CDR1 and CDR2 are LGHDT and YNNKEL (reference sequence).

The chain combines TRBV6-5 with TRBJ1-5; D unresolved. Trimming removed 5 bases at V and 2 bases at J, with 7 bases between. The CDR3 has 13 residues. Per the germline V gene, CDR1 is MNHEY and CDR2 is SVGAGI. The CDR3, as DNA: TGTGCCAGCAGTCTCCAGGGCAATCAGCCCCAGCATTTT. Its protein product is CASSLQGNQPQHF.

This rearrangement joins TRBV24-1 to TRBJ1-2; 7 bases are shared with TRBD1. V lost 4 bases to trimming and J lost 6 bases; unmatched junction nucleotides: 4. CDR1 is KGHDR, CDR2 SFDVKD, per germline. The CDR3 is 13 residues long. CDR3 protein: CATSDSTGNGYTF. CDR3 DNA: TGTGCCACCAGTGACTCGACAGGGAATGGCTACACCTTC.

The J gene is TRBJ1-6, the V gene TRBV4-3; TRBD1 is a possible D gene (6 bases). In germline, CDR1 is LGHNA, CDR2 YSLEER. CDR3 length equals 17 residues. V lost 0 bases and J 3 bases, leaving 12 bases between the germline ends. This CDR3 reads CASSQDRPGDYNSPLHF. DNA of the CDR3: TGCGCCAGCAGCCAAGATCGGCCAGGGGACTATAATTCACCCCTCCACTTT.

The chain links TRBV15 to TRBJ1-1; the match to TRBD1 covers 8 bases. Germline loops: CDR1 LNHNV, CDR2 YYDKDF (reference sequence). The trim removed 0 bases at V and 5 bases at J, leaving 14 bases unmatched. The CDR3 is made up of 18 amino acids. CDR3 sequence: CATSRDVGRGQGWTEAFF. CDR3 nucleotide sequence: TGTGCCACCAGCAGAGATGTGGGCAGGGGGCAAGGGTGGACTGAAGCTTTCTTT. Full variable domain (remainder filled in from reference TRBV15 and TRBJ1-1): DAMVIQNPRYQVTQFGKPVTLSCSQTLNHNVMYWYQQKSSQAPKLLFHYYDKDFNNEADTPDNFQSRRPNTSFCFLDIRSPGLGDTAMYLCATSRDVGRGQGWTEAFFGQGTRLTVV.

This clone was seen repeatedly, ten times or more. This chain links TRBV3-1 (or the pseudogene TRBV3-2) with TRBJ1-3, with 7 bases identical to TRBD1. The J segment lost 0 bases and the V segment lost 4 bases, leaving 3 bases of the junction unmatched. The CDR3 spans 15 residues. Germline V lookup: CDR1 LGHDT, CDR2 YNNKEL (reference sequence). The CDR3 sequence: CASSPDRASGNTIYF. DNA for the CDR3: TGTGCCAGCAGCCCCGACAGGGCCTCTGGAAACACCATATATTTT.

In this sample, this clone turned up many times. CDR3 region: CASSFQGGYGYTF. The CDR3 DNA sequence: TGCGCCAGCAGCTTCCAGGGAGGCTATGGCTACACCTTC. The genes are TRBV5-1 and TRBJ1-2; weak D call: TRBD1 (5 bases). V lost 2 bases, J lost 4 bases, and 9 bases lay in between. Per the germline V gene, CDR1 is SGHRS and CDR2 is YFSETQ. The CDR3 has 13 amino acids.

V usage is TRBV4-3 and J usage is TRBJ2-4, with D uncertain. The V end was cut by 3 bases, the J end by 5 bases, with 11 bases between. CDR3 length: 14 amino acids. Germline V lookup: CDR1 LGHNA, CDR2 YSLEER. The DNA for the CDR3 is TGCGCCAGCAGCCAGAACCGGGTAGAAAACATTCAGTACTTC. Its translation: CASSQNRVENIQYF.

The gene calls are TRBV19 and TRBJ2-3; TRBD2 is a possible D gene (5 bases). The V end was cut by 1 base, the J end by 11 bases, with 10 bases between. The CDR3 extends over 12 amino acids. Looked up from germline, CDR1 is LNHDA and CDR2 is SQIVND (reference sequence). This CDR3 reads CASSIGVAGQYF. The CDR3, as DNA: TGTGCCAGTAGTATAGGAGTGGCGGGGCAGTATTTT. The whole variable domain, remainder taken from reference TRBV19 and TRBJ2-3, is DGGITQSPKYLFRKEGQNVTLSCEQNLNHDAMYWYRQDPGQGLRLIYYSQIVNDFQKGDIAEGYSVSREKKESFPLTVTSAQKNPTAFYLCASSIGVAGQYFGPGTRLTVL.

This clone was detected a few times. The chain couples TRBV2 to TRBJ1-2; a weak D match, TRBD1 (5 bases). V was trimmed by 5 bases and J by 8 bases, leaving 12 bases between them. The CDR3 sequence is 12 residues long. CDR1 SNHLY and CDR2 FYNNEI come from the germline V gene. The CDR3 protein is CASSPGGGGYTF. CDR3 coding DNA: TGTGCCAGCAGTCCCGGCGGGGGAGGCTACACCTTC.

This sequence joins TRBV5-1 and TRBJ2-7; 11 nucleotides match TRBD1. CDR1 is SGHRS, CDR2 YFSETQ, per germline. CDR3 length: 14 amino acids. The junction had 6 bases not matched to a gene; V was cut back by 4 bases and J by 6 bases. The CDR3 is CASSGTGGSTEQYF. In DNA form, the CDR3 reads TGCGCCAGCAGCGGGACAGGGGGATCGACCGAGCAGTACTTC.

The CDR3 is CASSLAGRDFTDTQYF. The CDR3 DNA reads as TGCGCCAGCAGCTTGGCCGGTAGGGACTTCACAGATACGCAGTATTTT. V gene TRBV5-1 combines with J gene TRBJ2-3; D might be TRBD2 (6 bases). Germline V CDR1 and CDR2: SGHRS, YFSETQ. The CDR3 loop spans 16 amino acids. Trimming stripped 0 bases from V and 2 bases from J, with 13 bases between.

The V gene is TRBV7-9, the J gene TRBJ2-1; D might be TRBD1 (6 bases). The CDR3 length is 15 residues. From germline, CDR1 is SEHNR and CDR2 FQNEAQ (reference sequence). The V end was cut by 4 bases, the J end by 0 bases, with 10 bases between. Here the CDR3 DNA reads TGTGCCAGCAGCTCCACAGGGAGCTCCTACAATGAGCAGTTCTTC. Translating gives CASSSTGSSYNEQFF.